These 19 T cell receptor beta chains came from one sample sequenced in a study of blood T cell repertoires in COVID-19. Clones were read by immunoSEQ multiplex PCR, and TCRdb kept only the in-frame ones, dropping some. The table has more than 80,000 clones, about 87% seen once. Sequencing was carried out using peripheral blood. These receptors were collected from a man at least 80 years old with acute or convalescent COVID-19.

There are a few counts of this clone. The CDR3 sequence: CASRFPGQGGFEAFF. CDR3 DNA sequence: TGTGCCAGCAGGTTTCCGGGACAGGGTGGTTTTGAAGCTTTCTTT. The chain employs TRBV28 and TRBJ1-1; 9 bases match TRBD1. CDR1 is MDHEN, CDR2 SYDVKM, per germline. Trimming took 6 bases from V and 7 from J; bases not matched to a gene: 12. This CDR3 comprises 15 residues.

This clone has a single count. The chain combines TRBV7-2 with TRBJ1-6; D unresolved. CDR1 and CDR2 from the germline V gene are SGHTA and FQGNSA. V lost 5 bases, J lost 1 base, and 6 bases lay in between. The CDR3 spans 14 residues. CDR3 sequence (DNA): TGTGCCAGCAGCCTCGGGTCCTATAATTCACCCCTCCACTTT. Protein sequence: CASSLGSYNSPLHF.

V is TRBV19 and J is TRBJ2-4; perhaps TRBD2 as D (5 bases). With 5 bases removed from V and 2 bases from J, the gap between germline ends came to 7 bases. Germline V gene data show CDR1 as LNHDA and CDR2 as SQIVND (reference sequence). The CDR3 sequence is 13 residues long. The CDR3 reads CASSRGTKNIQYF. The CDR3 DNA reads as TGTGCCAGTAGTCGAGGGACCAAAAACATTCAGTACTTC.

This clone has more than one count but fewer than ten. The chain combines TRBV29-1 with TRBJ1-4, with D possibly matching TRBD1 (6 bases). Trimming pared 7 bases from V and 5 bases from J, leaving 14 bases between. Germline V gene lookup returns CDR1 SQVTM and CDR2 ANQGSEA. The CDR3 extends over 13 amino acids. The CDR3 here is CSAGITGNEKLFF. CDR3 DNA: TGCAGCGCCGGAATCACAGGGAATGAAAAACTGTTTTTT.

This chain joins TRBV9 and TRBJ2-3, with no clear D. Germline CDR1 is SGDLS and CDR2 is YYNGEE. The CDR3 extends over 15 amino acids. V was cut by 0 bases and J by 6 bases, with 14 bases left in between. In DNA form, the CDR3 reads TGTGCCAGCAGCGTAGCCCCGAGGCTAGTTGATACGCAGTATTTT. This sequence encodes CASSVAPRLVDTQYF.

The V gene is TRBV14, the J gene TRBJ2-5; perhaps TRBD1 as D (5 bases). The V end lost 7 bases, the J end lost 2 bases, and 11 bases lay between the germline ends. The CDR3 covers 13 residues. CDR1 and CDR2 from the germline V gene are SGHDN and FVKESK. This CDR3 is CASNRQLQETQYF. The CDR3 DNA follows: TGTGCCAGCAACCGACAGCTACAAGAGACCCAGTACTTC.

V usage is TRBV30 and J usage is TRBJ1-2; TRBD1 might be the D (5 bases). This CDR3 contains 14 residues. V shed 1 base and J shed 3 bases, with 12 bases lying between them. Germline CDR1 reads GTSNPN; CDR2 reads SVGIG (reference sequence). CDR3 loop: CAWSEGAWDYGYTF. The CDR3 DNA is TGTGCCTGGAGTGAAGGGGCCTGGGACTATGGCTACACCTTC.

This chain joins TRBV7-3 and TRBJ1-1, with no clear D. The CDR3 covers 13 residues. V shed 8 bases and J shed 1 base, with 11 bases lying between them. Germline V gives CDR1 SGHTA, CDR2 FQGTGA. Here the CDR3 reads CASEREPNTEAFF. In nucleotides, the CDR3 is TGTGCCAGCGAAAGGGAGCCGAACACTGAAGCTTTCTTT.

V is TRBV13 and J is TRBJ1-1, with a tentative D call TRBD1 (6 bases). Trimming pared 4 bases from V and 5 bases from J, leaving 17 bases between. Germline lookup yields CDR1 PRHDT and CDR2 FYEKMQ (reference sequence). The CDR3 extends over 15 amino acids. CDR3 in DNA: TGTGCCAGCAGCTCCCGAGGGTTTAGGGGGACTGAAGCTTTCTTT. Translation: CASSSRGFRGTEAFF.

This chain uses TRBV6-5 with TRBJ2-7; 11 positions agree with TRBD2. The CDR3 contains 15 residues. With 6 bases clipped from V and 3 bases from J, the junction kept 7 bases outside the gene matches. Looked up from germline, CDR1 is MNHEY and CDR2 is SVGAGI. CDR3 sequence: CASSPGTSGYYEQYF. CDR3 coding DNA: TGTGCCAGCAGCCCCGGGACTAGCGGTTACTACGAGCAGTACTTC.

The chain has TRBV7-3 and TRBJ2-2; no firm D call. Trimming cost V 5 bases and J 1 base, with 11 bases left between them. Germline V gives CDR1 SGHTA, CDR2 FQGTGA. This CDR3 has 15 residues. CDR3 in amino acids: CASSPDAGNTGELFF. In nucleotides, the CDR3 is TGTGCCAGCAGCCCCGACGCAGGGAACACCGGGGAGCTGTTTTTT.

This chain connects TRBV6-2 or TRBV6-3 to TRBJ1-3; a possible D gene is TRBD1 (5 bases). This CDR3 contains 15 residues. V dropped 5 bases and J dropped 3 bases, with 14 bases sitting between them. The germline gives CDR1 MNHEY, CDR2 SVGEGT. The CDR3 sequence is CASSAGWTLGNTIYF. CDR3 DNA sequence: TGTGCCAGCAGTGCCGGTTGGACACTTGGAAACACCATATATTTT.

The chain combines TRBV5-1 with TRBJ2-1; 8 nucleotides agree with TRBD2. Germline trimming cut 4 bases from V and 3 bases from J; bases unmatched to any gene: 9. This CDR3 contains 16 residues. CDR1 and CDR2 from the germline V gene are SGHRS and YFSETQ. The CDR3 loop is CASSLVAGTIYNEQFF. In DNA, the CDR3 is TGCGCCAGCAGCCTGGTAGCGGGGACCATCTACAATGAGCAGTTCTTC.

V and J are TRBV6-4 and TRBJ2-3; tentatively, D is TRBD2 (6 bases). Germline values: CDR1 MRHNA, CDR2 SNTAGT. The CDR3 sequence is 14 residues long. V was trimmed by 6 bases and J by 1 base, leaving 11 bases between them. CDR3 region: CASSRDFGTDTQYF. The CDR3 DNA sequence: TGTGCCAGCAGCCGGGACTTCGGCACAGATACGCAGTATTTT.

The rearrangement joins TRBV10-3 to TRBJ1-6, with 10 bases aligning to TRBD1. Germline loops: CDR1 ENHRY, CDR2 SYGVKD. The CDR3 extends over 15 amino acids. V trimming: 3 bases; J trimming: 7 bases; junction bases outside the gene matches: 3. The CDR3 nucleotides are TGTGCCATCAGTGACGACAGGGGGCGGAATTCACCCCTCCACTTT. Translation gives CAISDDRGRNSPLHF.

In DNA, the CDR3 is TGCGCCAGCAGACAGCCGGGACTAGCGGGGGGGGAGACCCAGTACTTC. It translates to CASRQPGLAGGETQYF. This chain connects TRBV5-1 to TRBJ2-5, with 16 bases fitting TRBD2. This CDR3 has 16 amino acids. Trimming cost V 5 bases and J 5 bases; bases outside gene matches: 6. Per the germline V gene, CDR1 is SGHRS and CDR2 is YFSETQ.

The V and J genes are TRBV18 and TRBJ2-7, with 7 nucleotides matching TRBD1. The CDR3 consists of 14 residues. Per the germline V gene, CDR1 is KGHSH and CDR2 is LQKENI. J was trimmed by 5 bases and V by 1 base; bases with no gene match: 5. CDR3 sequence reads: CASSPQGAKNEQYF. The CDR3, as DNA: TGTGCCAGCTCACCACAGGGGGCCAAAAACGAGCAGTACTTC.

This chain uses TRBV7-2 with TRBJ1-1; D may be TRBD1 (6 bases). The V and J ends lost 3 bases and 2 bases respectively, with 13 bases between them. This CDR3 region has 15 residues. Looked up from germline, CDR1 is SGHTA and CDR2 is FQGNSA. The CDR3 nucleotides are TGTGCCAGCAGCTTGAATGGACAGCGTAACACTGAAGCTTTCTTT. Amino acids: CASSLNGQRNTEAFF.

For this clone: At one boundary the junction diverges from the germline segment, which might be a read error. The chain combines TRBV10-3 with TRBJ2-7; weak D call: TRBD2 (5 bases). CDR1 ENHRY and CDR2 SYGVKD come from the germline V gene. The CDR3 runs to 14 residues. The CDR3, as DNA: TGTGCCATCAGTGCAAGCGGCAGAGACTACGGGCAGTACTTC. Its protein product is CAISASGRDYGQYF.